This TCR beta chain appears in the sequencing data of a study of blood T cell repertoires in COVID-19. At the level of the study: Acute and convalescent COVID-19 samples came from the United States, Italy and Spain. Sample material is recorded as cDNA or gDNA derived from T cells, B-cell-depleted T cells, or PBMCs.

J was trimmed by 2 bases and V by 1 base; bases with no gene match: 7. This CDR3 comprises 17 residues. In germline, CDR1 is LGHNA, CDR2 YSLEER. Per the study methods: The assay estimated nucleated cells by amplifying reference gene primers. Sequencing used immunoSEQ multiplex PCR; TCRdb keeps in-frame clones, though not all of them. The V and J calls and clone size come from that table; D and trimming were worked out from the DNA. The sample lists 100,000 to 150,000 clones, around three quarters seen once, with roughly 35% in the top ten. The clonotype comes from a man aged 40-50 years with active or convalescent COVID-19. The sample consisted of peripheral blood. V usage is TRBV4-3 and J usage is TRBJ2-5, with TRBD2 identical over 10 bases. For the CDR3, the DNA is TGCGCCAGCAGCCAAGGAGGGGCAGCGGGGGGGCAAGAGACCCAGTACTTC. Amino acid sequence: CASSQGGAAGGQETQYF.